The 16 T cell receptor beta chains given below trace back to one sample, sequenced in a study of blood T cell repertoires in COVID-19. Generated by immunoSEQ multiplex PCR, the TCRdb table keeps only in-frame clones and is missing some. The sample lists some 350,000 clones; more than 70% were seen once. The sequenced sample was peripheral blood. These TCRs come from a man aged 25-45 years with active or convalescent COVID-19.

The rearrangement uses TRBV7-2 and TRBJ2-2; D is uncertain. V was clipped by 3 bases and J by 5 bases, with 4 bases between them. CDR1 and CDR2 from the germline V gene are SGHTA and FQGNSA. The CDR3 covers 12 residues. The CDR3 reads CASSFQTGELFF. CDR3 DNA: TGTGCCAGCAGCTTCCAGACCGGGGAGCTGTTTTTT.

This clone came up a few times. The J gene is TRBJ1-1, the V gene TRBV9; D not resolved. The CDR3 runs 15 residues. CDR1 and CDR2 (germline): SGDLS, YYNGEE. The V end lost 0 bases, the J end lost 6 bases, and 15 bases lay between the germline ends. Written as DNA, the CDR3 is TGTGCCAGCAGCGTAGGCGGCCATGAAGGATCTGAAGCTTTCTTT. This encodes CASSVGGHEGSEAFF.

This clone was picked up a small number of times. The chain combines TRBV11-2 with TRBJ2-1, with 10 bases identical to TRBD1. This CDR3 comprises 15 residues. Germline assignment: CDR1 SGHAT and CDR2 FQNNGV. The V and J ends lost 5 bases and 6 bases, in that order; junction bases with no gene match: 7. CDR3 nucleotide sequence: TGTGCCAGCAGCCCGGGGACAGGGGTCCGCAATGAGCAGTTCTTC. Translating gives CASSPGTGVRNEQFF.

The chain has TRBV4-1 and TRBJ2-7; D might be TRBD2 (5 bases). The CDR3 is 14 residues long. Germline loops: CDR1 MGHRA, CDR2 YSYEKL. V lost 4 bases to trimming and J lost 0 bases, with 10 bases between them. The CDR3 DNA follows: TGCGCCAGCAGCCTAGCGTCCTTCTCCTACGAGCAGTACTTC. Its protein product is CASSLASFSYEQYF.

The V and J genes are TRBV2 and TRBJ1-4; 7 positions agree with TRBD1. The length of the CDR3 is 15 residues. The junction had 9 bases not matched to a gene; V was cut back by 3 bases and J by 8 bases. Per germline, CDR1 SNHLY and CDR2 FYNNEI. CDR3 in amino acids: CASSEPRQGGEKLFF. For the CDR3, the DNA is TGTGCCAGCAGTGAGCCCCGACAGGGTGGAGAAAAACTGTTTTTT.

CDR3 loop: CASSLTRGLAGELFF. CDR3 sequence (DNA): TGTGCCAGCAGTTTAACCAGGGGGCTTGCCGGGGAGCTGTTTTTT. J is TRBJ2-2 and V is TRBV27; 8 positions match TRBD1. The CDR3 has 15 residues. The ends lost 2 bases at V and 6 bases at J; junction bases unmatched: 5. CDR1 is MNHEY, CDR2 SMNVEV, per germline (reference sequence).

This clone was recorded once. The chain recombines TRBV14 with TRBJ2-3; D uncertain. V dropped 1 base and J dropped 5 bases, with 10 bases sitting between them. This CDR3 contains 14 residues. Germline values: CDR1 SGHDN, CDR2 FVKESK. CDR3 coding DNA: TGTGCCAGCAGCCAAGGTACAGCCGGAGATACGCAGTATTTT. It codes for CASSQGTAGDTQYF. Filled out from reference TRBV14 and TRBJ2-3, the complete variable domain reads EAGVTQFPSHSVIEKGQTVTLRCDPISGHDNLYWYRRVMGKEIKFLLHFVKESKQDESGMPNNRFLAERTGGTYSTLKVQPAELEDSGVYFCASSQGTAGDTQYFGPGTRLTVL.

This clone has only a few counts. The chain recombines TRBV27 with TRBJ1-1; the D gene is possibly TRBD1 (5 bases). Trimming shortened V by 3 bases and J by 4 bases, and 12 bases separated the two germline ends. Per the germline V gene, CDR1 is MNHEY and CDR2 is SMNVEV (reference sequence). CDR3 length equals 14 residues. CDR3 nucleotides: TGTGCCAGCAGTTTGGGCAGGGAAGGCACTGAAGCTTTCTTT. Translating gives CASSLGREGTEAFF.

The J gene is TRBJ2-1, the V gene TRBV2, with 11 positions matching TRBD2. The CDR3 is made up of 14 amino acids. Germline V lookup: CDR1 SNHLY, CDR2 FYNNEI. V lost 6 bases, J lost 10 bases, and 8 bases stayed unmatched. In DNA, the CDR3 is TGTGCCAGCAGGACCGGGACTAGCGGAGGGGAGCAGTTCTTC. Its translation: CASRTGTSGGEQFF.

V usage is TRBV9 and J usage is TRBJ2-2; TRBD1 matches at 7 bases. The CDR3 has 14 residues. Trimming removed 6 bases from V and 5 bases from J; junction bases left unmatched: 7. Looked up from germline, CDR1 is SGDLS and CDR2 is YYNGEE. The CDR3 spells CASTRDSQTGELFF. The CDR3 bases are TGTGCCAGCACCCGGGACAGCCAAACCGGGGAGCTGTTTTTT.

The V and J genes are TRBV4-2 and TRBJ2-1; perhaps TRBD1 as D (7 bases). V was clipped by 3 bases and J by 9 bases, with 24 bases between them. The CDR3 spans 17 residues. Germline V gene sequence: CDR1 LGHNA, CDR2 YNFKEQ. The CDR3 DNA reads TGTGCCAGCAGCCACCGGGAGAGAGGGCGTGGGGACAGTGAGCAGTTCTTC. Amino acids: CASSHRERGRGDSEQFF.

The chain couples TRBV3-1 (or the pseudogene TRBV3-2) to TRBJ1-1, with D perhaps TRBD1 (6 bases). The CDR3 spans 17 residues. V was cut by 3 bases and J by 5 bases, with 22 bases left in between. From germline, CDR1 is LGHDT and CDR2 YNNKEL (reference sequence). The CDR3 reads CASSHEWGRSMRTEAFF. The CDR3 DNA follows: TGTGCCAGCAGCCATGAATGGGGGCGCTCAATGAGGACTGAAGCTTTCTTT.

The chain recombines TRBV6-5 with TRBJ2-1, with TRBD1 matching 7 bases. The J segment lost 7 bases and the V segment lost 7 bases, leaving 10 bases of the junction unmatched. The CDR3 is made up of 14 amino acids. CDR1 and CDR2 (germline): MNHEY, SVGAGI. The CDR3 here is CASTQGVEGNEQFF. DNA for the CDR3: TGTGCCAGCACCCAGGGGGTAGAGGGAAATGAGCAGTTCTTC.

This clone appeared a single time. The genes are TRBV9 and TRBJ2-6; 9 positions match TRBD1. Germline assignment: CDR1 SGDLS and CDR2 YYNGEE. The length of the CDR3 is 19 residues. With V trimmed by 0 bases and J by 3 bases, 10 bases remained unmatched. The CDR3 is CASSVGAGQGSGGANVLTF. CDR3 in DNA: TGTGCCAGCAGCGTAGGTGCAGGACAGGGGAGTGGTGGGGCCAACGTCCTGACTTTC.

This clone was seen just once. CDR3 DNA: TGTGCCAGCAGCTTGGTCGGGGGGTGGTATGAGCAGTTCTTC. Protein: CASSLVGGWYEQFF. The chain uses TRBV5-8 and TRBJ2-1; 7 positions match TRBD2. Unmatched junction bases numbered 5, after V lost 0 bases and J lost 8 bases. Germline V gene lookup returns CDR1 SGHTS and CDR2 YDEGEE. The CDR3 loop spans 14 amino acids.

V is TRBV30 and J is TRBJ2-6; 7 positions match TRBD1. Germline CDR1 GTSNPN, CDR2 SVGIG (reference sequence). The CDR3 runs to 15 residues. J was trimmed by 4 bases and V by 5 bases; bases with no gene match: 8. CDR3 nucleotides: TGTGCCTGGGATAAACAGGGGACCGGGGCCAACGTCCTGACTTTC. It yields the protein CAWDKQGTGANVLTF.